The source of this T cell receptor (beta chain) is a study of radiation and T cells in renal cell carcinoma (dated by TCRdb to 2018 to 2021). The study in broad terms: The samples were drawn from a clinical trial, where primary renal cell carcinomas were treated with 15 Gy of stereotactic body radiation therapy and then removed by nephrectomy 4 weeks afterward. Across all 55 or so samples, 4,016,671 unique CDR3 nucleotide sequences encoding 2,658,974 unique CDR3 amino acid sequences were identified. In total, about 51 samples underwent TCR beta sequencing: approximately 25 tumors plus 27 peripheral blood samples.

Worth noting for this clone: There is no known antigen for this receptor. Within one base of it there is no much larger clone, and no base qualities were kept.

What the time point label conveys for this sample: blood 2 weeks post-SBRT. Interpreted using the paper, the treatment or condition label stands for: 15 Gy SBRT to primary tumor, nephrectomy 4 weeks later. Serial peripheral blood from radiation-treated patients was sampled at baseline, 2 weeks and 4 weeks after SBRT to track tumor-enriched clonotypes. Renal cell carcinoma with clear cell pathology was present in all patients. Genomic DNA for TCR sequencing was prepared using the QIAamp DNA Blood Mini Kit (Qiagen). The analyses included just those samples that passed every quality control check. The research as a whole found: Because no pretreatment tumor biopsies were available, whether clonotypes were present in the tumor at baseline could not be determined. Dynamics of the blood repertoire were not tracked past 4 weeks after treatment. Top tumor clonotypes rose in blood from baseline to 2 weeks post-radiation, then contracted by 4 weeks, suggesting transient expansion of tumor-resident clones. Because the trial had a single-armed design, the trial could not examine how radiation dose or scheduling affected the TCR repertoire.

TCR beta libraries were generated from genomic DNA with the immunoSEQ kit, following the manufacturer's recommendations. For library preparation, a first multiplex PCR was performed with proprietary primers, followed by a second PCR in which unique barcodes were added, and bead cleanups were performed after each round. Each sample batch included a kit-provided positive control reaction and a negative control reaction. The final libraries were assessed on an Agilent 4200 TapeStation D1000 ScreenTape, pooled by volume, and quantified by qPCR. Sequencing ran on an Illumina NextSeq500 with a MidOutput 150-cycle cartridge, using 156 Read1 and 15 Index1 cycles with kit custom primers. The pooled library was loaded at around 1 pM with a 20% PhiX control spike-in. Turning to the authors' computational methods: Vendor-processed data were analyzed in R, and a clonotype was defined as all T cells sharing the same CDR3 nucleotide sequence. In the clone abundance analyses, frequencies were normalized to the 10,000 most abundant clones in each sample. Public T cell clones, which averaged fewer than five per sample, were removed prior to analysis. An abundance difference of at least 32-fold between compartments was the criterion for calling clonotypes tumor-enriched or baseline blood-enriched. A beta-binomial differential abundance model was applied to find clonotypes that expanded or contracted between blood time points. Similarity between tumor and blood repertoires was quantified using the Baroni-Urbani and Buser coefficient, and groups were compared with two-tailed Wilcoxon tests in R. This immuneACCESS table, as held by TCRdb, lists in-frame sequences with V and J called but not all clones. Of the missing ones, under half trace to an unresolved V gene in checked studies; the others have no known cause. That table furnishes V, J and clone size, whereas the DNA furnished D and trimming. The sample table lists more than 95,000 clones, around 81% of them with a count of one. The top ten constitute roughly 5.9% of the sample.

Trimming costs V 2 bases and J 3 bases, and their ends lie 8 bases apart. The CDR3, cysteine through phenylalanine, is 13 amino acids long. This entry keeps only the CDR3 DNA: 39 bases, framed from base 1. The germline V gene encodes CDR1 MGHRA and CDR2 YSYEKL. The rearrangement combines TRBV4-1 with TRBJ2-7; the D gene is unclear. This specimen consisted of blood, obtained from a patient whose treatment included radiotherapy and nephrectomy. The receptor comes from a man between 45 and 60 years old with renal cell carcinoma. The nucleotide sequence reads TGCGCCAGCAGCCAACGACTCGACTACGAGCAGTACTTC. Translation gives CASSQRLDYEQYF.